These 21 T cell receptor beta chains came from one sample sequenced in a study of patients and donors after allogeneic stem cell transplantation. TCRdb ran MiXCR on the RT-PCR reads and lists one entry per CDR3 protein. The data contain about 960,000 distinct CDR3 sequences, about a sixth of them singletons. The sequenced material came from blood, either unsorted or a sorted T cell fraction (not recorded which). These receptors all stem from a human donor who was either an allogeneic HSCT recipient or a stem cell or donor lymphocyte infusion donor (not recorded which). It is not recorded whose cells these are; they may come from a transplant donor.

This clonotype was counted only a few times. CDR3: CASSQVRGFGTEAFF. The DNA of the CDR3 is TGTGCCAGCAGCCAGGTGAGGGGATTTGGCACTGAAGCTTTCTTT. The gene calls are TRBV3-1 and TRBJ1-1; a weak D match, TRBD1 (5 bases). Germline loops: CDR1 LGHDT, CDR2 YNNKEL (reference sequence). The CDR3 extends over 15 amino acids. The germline V and J ends were trimmed by 3 bases and 4 bases, with 15 bases remaining between them.

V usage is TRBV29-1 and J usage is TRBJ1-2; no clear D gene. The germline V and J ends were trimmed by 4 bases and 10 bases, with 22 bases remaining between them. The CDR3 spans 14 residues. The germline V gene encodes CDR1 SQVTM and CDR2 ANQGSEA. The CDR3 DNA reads TGCAGCGTTGCAAACCCCGGGCCTCAAGACACCTACACCTTC. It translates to CSVANPGPQDTYTF.

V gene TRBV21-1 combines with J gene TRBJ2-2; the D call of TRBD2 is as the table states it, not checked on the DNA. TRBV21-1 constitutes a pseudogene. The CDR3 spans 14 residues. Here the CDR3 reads CASSNGLAGGELFF. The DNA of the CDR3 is TGTGCCAGCAGCAACGGACTAGCGGGGGGGGAGCTGTTTTTT.

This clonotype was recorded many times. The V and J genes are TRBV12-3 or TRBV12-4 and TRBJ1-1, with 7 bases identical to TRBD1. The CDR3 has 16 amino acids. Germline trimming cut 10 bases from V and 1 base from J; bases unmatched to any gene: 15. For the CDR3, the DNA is TGTGCCACCCGCCCCGGCGGGACAGAGAGGAACACTGAAGCTTTCTTT. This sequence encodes CATRPGGTERNTEAFF.

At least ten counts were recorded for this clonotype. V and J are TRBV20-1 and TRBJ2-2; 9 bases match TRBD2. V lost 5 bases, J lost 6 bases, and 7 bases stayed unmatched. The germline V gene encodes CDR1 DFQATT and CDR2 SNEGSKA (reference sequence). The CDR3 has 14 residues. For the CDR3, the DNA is TGCAGTGCTGGGACTAGCTCAATCTCCGGGGAGCTGTTTTTT. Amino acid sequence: CSAGTSSISGELFF.

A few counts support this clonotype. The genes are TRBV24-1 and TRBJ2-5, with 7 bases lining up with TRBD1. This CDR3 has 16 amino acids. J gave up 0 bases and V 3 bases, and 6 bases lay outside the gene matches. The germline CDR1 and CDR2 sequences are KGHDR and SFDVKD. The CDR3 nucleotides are TGTGCCACCAGTGATAGGGGGCAACGCTACCAAGAGACCCAGTACTTC. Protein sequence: CATSDRGQRYQETQYF.

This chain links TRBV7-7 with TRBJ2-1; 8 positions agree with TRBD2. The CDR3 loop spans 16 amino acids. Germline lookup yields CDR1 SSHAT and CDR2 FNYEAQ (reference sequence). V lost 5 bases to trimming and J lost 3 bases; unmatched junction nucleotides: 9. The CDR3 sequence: CASSPSGLANYNEQFF. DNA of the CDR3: TGTGCCAGCAGCCCTAGCGGGCTAGCGAACTACAATGAGCAGTTCTTC.

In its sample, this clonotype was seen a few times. CDR3 amino acids: CATSDPPGTSGRNTDTQYF. The CDR3, as DNA: TGTGCCACCAGTGATCCTCCCGGGACTAGCGGGAGGAACACAGATACGCAGTATTTT. The chain employs TRBV24-1 and TRBJ2-3; TRBD2 matches 15 bases. V lost 3 bases and J lost 2; bases outside the gene matches: 8. The germline V gene encodes CDR1 KGHDR and CDR2 SFDVKD. The CDR3 totals 19 residues.

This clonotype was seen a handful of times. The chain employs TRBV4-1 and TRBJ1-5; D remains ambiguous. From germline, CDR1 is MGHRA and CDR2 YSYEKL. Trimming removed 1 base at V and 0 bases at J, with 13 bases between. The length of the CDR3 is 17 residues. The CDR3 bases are TGCGCCAGCAGCCAAGTTCTGGCTCAATATAGCAATCAGCCCCAGCATTTT. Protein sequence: CASSQVLAQYSNQPQHF.

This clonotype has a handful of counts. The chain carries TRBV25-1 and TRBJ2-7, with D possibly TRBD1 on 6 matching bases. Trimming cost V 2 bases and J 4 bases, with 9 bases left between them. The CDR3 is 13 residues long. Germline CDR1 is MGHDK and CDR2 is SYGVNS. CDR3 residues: CASSEQGRYEQYF. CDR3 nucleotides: TGTGCCAGCAGTGAACAGGGGCGGTACGAGCAGTACTTC.

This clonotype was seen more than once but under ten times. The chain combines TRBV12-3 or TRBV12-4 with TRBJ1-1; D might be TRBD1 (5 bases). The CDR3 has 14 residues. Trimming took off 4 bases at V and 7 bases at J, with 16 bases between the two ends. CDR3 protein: CASSSQRGSGEAFF. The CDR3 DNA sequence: TGTGCCAGCAGTTCCCAAAGGGGCTCGGGTGAAGCTTTCTTT.

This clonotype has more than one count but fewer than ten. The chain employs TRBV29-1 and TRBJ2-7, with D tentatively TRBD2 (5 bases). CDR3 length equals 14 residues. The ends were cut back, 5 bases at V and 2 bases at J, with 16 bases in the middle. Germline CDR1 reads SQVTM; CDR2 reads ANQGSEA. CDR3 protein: CSVLTGIHAYEQYF. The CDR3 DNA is TGCAGCGTTCTGACCGGGATCCATGCCTACGAGCAGTACTTC.

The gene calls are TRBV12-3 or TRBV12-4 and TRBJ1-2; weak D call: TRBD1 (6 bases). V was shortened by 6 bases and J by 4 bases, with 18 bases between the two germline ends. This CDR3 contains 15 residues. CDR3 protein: CASSPRTEPSYGYTF. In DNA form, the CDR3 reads TGTGCCAGCAGCCCAAGGACAGAGCCTAGCTATGGCTACACCTTC.

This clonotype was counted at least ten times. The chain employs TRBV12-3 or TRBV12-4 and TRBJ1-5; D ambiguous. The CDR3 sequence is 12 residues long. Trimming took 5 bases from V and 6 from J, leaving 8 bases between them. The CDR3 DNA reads TGTGCCAGCAGTAGCGGAGGTCAGCCCCAGCATTTT. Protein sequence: CASSSGGQPQHF.

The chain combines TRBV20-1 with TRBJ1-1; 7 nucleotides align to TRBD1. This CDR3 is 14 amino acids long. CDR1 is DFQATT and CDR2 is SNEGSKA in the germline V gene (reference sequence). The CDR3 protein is CSVRQGTLNTEAFF. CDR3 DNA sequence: TGCAGCGTAAGACAGGGAACCCTGAACACTGAAGCTTTCTTT.

This CDR3 is CASGILGRDGVYSNQPQHF. CDR3 DNA sequence: TGTGCTAGTGGTATCTTGGGGCGGGACGGCGTTTATAGCAATCAGCCCCAGCATTTT. J is TRBJ1-5 and V is TRBV12-5, with a weak D call TRBD1 (5 bases). This CDR3 comprises 19 residues. Trimming removed 5 bases at V and 0 bases at J, with 23 bases between. The germline V gene encodes CDR1 LGHNT and CDR2 FRNRAP.

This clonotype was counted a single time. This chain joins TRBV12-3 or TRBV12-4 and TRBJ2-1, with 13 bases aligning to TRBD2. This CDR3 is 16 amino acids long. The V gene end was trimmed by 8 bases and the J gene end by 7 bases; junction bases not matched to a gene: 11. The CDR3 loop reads CASDSRGTSGINEQFF. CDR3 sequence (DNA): TGTGCCAGCGATTCGAGGGGGACTAGCGGGATTAATGAGCAGTTCTTC.

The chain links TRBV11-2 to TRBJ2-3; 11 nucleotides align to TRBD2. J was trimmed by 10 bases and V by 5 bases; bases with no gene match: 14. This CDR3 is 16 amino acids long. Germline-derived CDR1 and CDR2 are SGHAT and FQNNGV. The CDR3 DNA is TGTGCCAGCAGCGCGAGGGTAGCGGGAGGGGCAGAGGCGCAGTATTTT. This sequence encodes CASSARVAGGAEAQYF.

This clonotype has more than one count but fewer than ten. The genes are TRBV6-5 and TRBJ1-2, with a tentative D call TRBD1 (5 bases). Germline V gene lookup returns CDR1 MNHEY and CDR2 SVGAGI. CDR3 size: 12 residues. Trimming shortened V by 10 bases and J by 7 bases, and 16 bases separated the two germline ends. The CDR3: CATLFTGSGYTF. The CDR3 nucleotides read TGTGCCACCCTATTTACAGGCTCTGGCTACACCTTC.

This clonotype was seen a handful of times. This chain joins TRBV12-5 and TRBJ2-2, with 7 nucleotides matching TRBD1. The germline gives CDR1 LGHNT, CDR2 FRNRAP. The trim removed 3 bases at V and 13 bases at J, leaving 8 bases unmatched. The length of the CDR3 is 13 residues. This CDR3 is CASGLKPGQPLFF. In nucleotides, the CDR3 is TGTGCTAGTGGTTTAAAACCGGGACAGCCGCTGTTTTTT.

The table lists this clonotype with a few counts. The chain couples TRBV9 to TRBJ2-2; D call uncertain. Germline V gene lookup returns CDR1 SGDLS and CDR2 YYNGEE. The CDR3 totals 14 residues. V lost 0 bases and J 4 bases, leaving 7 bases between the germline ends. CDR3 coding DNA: TGTGCCAGCAGCGTAGGAAGAAGCACCGGGGAGCTGTTTTTT. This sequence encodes CASSVGRSTGELFF.